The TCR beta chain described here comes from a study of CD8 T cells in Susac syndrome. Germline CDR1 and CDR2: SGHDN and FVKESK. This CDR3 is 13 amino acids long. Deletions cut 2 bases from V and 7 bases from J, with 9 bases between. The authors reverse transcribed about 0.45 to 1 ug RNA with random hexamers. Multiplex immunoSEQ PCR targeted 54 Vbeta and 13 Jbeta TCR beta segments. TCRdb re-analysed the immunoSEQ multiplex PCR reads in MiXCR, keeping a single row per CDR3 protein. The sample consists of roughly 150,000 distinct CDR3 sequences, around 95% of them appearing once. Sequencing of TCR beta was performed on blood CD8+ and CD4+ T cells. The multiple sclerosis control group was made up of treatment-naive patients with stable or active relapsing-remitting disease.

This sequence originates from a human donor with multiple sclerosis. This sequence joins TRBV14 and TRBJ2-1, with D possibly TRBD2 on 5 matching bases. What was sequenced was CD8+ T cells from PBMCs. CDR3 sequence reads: CASSQPSMNEQFF. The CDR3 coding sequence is TGTGCCAGCAGCCAACCTAGCATGAATGAGCAGTTCTTC.